This T cell receptor (beta chain) was recovered during a study of OX40 agonist ivuxolimab in advanced cancers. Study-wide background: Ivuxolimab was delivered to patients intravenously every 2 weeks at doses spanning 0.01 to 10 mg/kg. Study findings and constraints: CD4+ and CD8+ T cells in blood underwent clonal expansion by week 6 at 0.1 to 3.0 mg/kg.

Autoimmune disease history or systemic immunosuppression was exclusionary. Trimming took off 4 bases at V and 7 bases at J, with 17 bases between the two ends. This CDR3 region has 14 residues. The germline gives CDR1 SEHNR, CDR2 FQNEAQ (reference sequence). In the case of this clone: The antigen is unknown.

Here immunoSEQ multiplex PCR was the method, and the copy in TCRdb shows in-frame clones only, minus some. The table includes roughly 89,000 clones, around 90% detected once. The specimen was CD4+ or CD8+ T cells sorted from blood, collected in a trial of the OX40 agonist ivuxolimab. The source of this sequence is an adult with an advanced solid tumor such as melanoma, head and neck, liver or kidney cancer. The rearrangement uses TRBV7-9 and TRBJ2-7; D not resolved. The CDR3 DNA reads TGTGCCAGCAGCTCGCGAGACTGGTTTTCGGAGCAGTACTTC. Translated: CASSSRDWFSEQYF.